A selection of T cell receptor beta chains follows, all from one sample in a study of blood T cell repertoires in COVID-19. Assay: immunoSEQ multiplex PCR; the TCRdb copy retains only in-frame clones and omits some. The sample lists more than 300,000 clones; about 90% were seen once. The material sequenced was peripheral blood. These TCRs come from a young man who had recovered from COVID-19. The CDR3 runs from the conserved cysteine through the conserved F or W.

V	length	J	CDR3
TRBV7-2	14	TRBJ2-5	CASSATGGSETQYF
TRBV19	15	TRBJ1-6	CASMSGRAEDSPLHF
TRBV10-3	13	TRBJ2-7	CAISGTGDYEQYF
TRBV4-1	13	TRBJ1-2	CASSQGGNYGYTF
TRBV13	17	TRBJ2-2	CASSLELAGSNTGELFF
TRBV18	15	TRBJ1-4	CASSPGGHPNEKLFF
TRBV9	15	TRBJ1-3	CASSVGGVPGNTIYF
TRBV7-9	14	TRBJ2-3	CASSLSGSSDTQYF
TRBV2	13	TRBJ1-5	CASSEQGNQPQHF
TRBV29-1	14	TRBJ1-1	CSVEGTGMNTEAFF
TRBV3-1/TRBV3-2	15	TRBJ1-1	CASSQDRNTGSEAFF
TRBV29-1	11	TRBJ2-7	CSVEDTYEQYF
TRBV15	15	TRBJ1-1	CATSRVPGVNTEAFF
TRBV5-1	13	TRBJ2-5	CASSLEGQETQYF
TRBV13	18	TRBJ1-3	CASSLGDRGPLSGNTIYF
TRBV18	14	TRBJ1-2	CASSGPQGSFGYTF
TRBV18	16	TRBJ2-7	CASSPRVGQGPYEQYF
TRBV3-1/TRBV3-2	14	TRBJ2-3	CASSQAASRATQYF
TRBV19	13	TRBJ1-1	CASSMSQGYEAFF
TRBV6-5	13	TRBJ1-1	CASTRGMNTEAFF
TRBV12-5	10	TRBJ1-1	CASGLNGAFF
TRBV6-5	15	TRBJ2-7	CASRLLLRSSYEQYF
TRBV7-2	16	TRBJ2-7	CASSLAPGQGSYEQYF
TRBV5-1	14	TRBJ1-3	CASSPGTAGNTIYF
TRBV7-9	14	TRBJ1-2	CASSLTGQIYGYTF
TRBV10-2	13	TRBJ2-1	CASSETGYNEQFF
TRBV6-1	14	TRBJ2-2	CASSDWGGTGELFF
TRBV5-8	15	TRBJ2-3	CASTGTSGRFDTQYF
TRBV4-1	14	TRBJ2-7	CASSQGQGSGEQYF
TRBV2	14	TRBJ1-2	CASSGASSNYGYTF
TRBV5-1	13	TRBJ1-2	CASGRDIHYGYTF
TRBV5-5	14	TRBJ1-1	CASSPWTANTEAFF
TRBV7-2	13	TRBJ1-1	CASSSGQGGEAFF
TRBV7-2	15	TRBJ1-2	CASSSWDSGNYGYTF
TRBV6-5	16	TRBJ1-1	CASSSLRGRMNTEAFF
TRBV11-1	16	TRBJ2-1	CASSTADRGYNNEQFF
TRBV11-2	18	TRBJ2-5	CASSSLKWGGRAEETQYF
TRBV4-2	19	TRBJ2-3	CASSQVPRGAGGNLDTQYF
TRBV10-3	16	TRBJ1-1	CAIGPSLTGTADEAFF
TRBV10-2	14	TRBJ2-7	CASRREGEGYEQYF
TRBV4-1	13	TRBJ2-7	CASSQGGWYEQYF
TRBV5-1	16	TRBJ2-1	CASSLIWDSSYNEQFF
TRBV29-1	13	TRBJ2-7	CSVAPGLAGEQYF
TRBV18	15	TRBJ1-3	CASSPQDGTGNTIYF
TRBV9	14	TRBJ1-1	CASSPTGVSTEAFF
TRBV4-3	15	TRBJ1-1	CASSQEDRGGTEAFF
TRBV2	19	TRBJ2-3	CASIVTSGSGSVGTDTQYF
TRBV7-6	16	TRBJ2-7	CASSFGTSGNYYEQYF
TRBV4-1	15	TRBJ1-2	CASSQPGQVRDGYTF
TRBV5-1	14	TRBJ1-1	CASTWTGGGTEAFF
TRBV18	14	TRBJ1-1	CASSPQGANTEAFF